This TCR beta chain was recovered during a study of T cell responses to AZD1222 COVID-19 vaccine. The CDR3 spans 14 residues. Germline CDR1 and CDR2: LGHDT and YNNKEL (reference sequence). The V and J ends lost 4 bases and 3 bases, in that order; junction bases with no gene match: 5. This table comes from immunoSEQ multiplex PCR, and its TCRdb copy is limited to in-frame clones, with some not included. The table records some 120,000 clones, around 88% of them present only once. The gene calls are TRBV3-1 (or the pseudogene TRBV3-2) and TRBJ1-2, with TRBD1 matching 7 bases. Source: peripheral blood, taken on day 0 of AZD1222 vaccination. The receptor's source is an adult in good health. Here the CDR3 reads CASSRRGQYYGYTF. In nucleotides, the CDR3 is TGTGCCAGCAGCCGCCGGGGACAGTACTATGGCTACACCTTC.